This T cell receptor beta chain was recorded in a study of blood T cell repertoires in COVID-19. Background on the study: There were acute and convalescent COVID-19 samples, and they came from the United States, Italy and Spain. The cDNA or gDNA used as material had been derived from T cells, B-cell-depleted T cells, or PBMCs.

In the original workflow: Amplification of reference gene primers was used by the study to estimate nucleated cell counts. The method was immunoSEQ multiplex PCR; TCRdb's version includes in-frame clones alone and lacks a portion of them. The V and J calls and clone size were taken over from that table, and D and trimming were inferred from the DNA. Of about 380,000 clones listed, about 80% are singletons. The CDR3 runs to 12 residues. The V gene lost 8 bases and the J gene lost 7 bases, with 9 bases spanning the gap. Germline CDR1 reads SEHNR; CDR2 reads FQNEAQ (reference sequence). Specimen: peripheral blood. The receptor's source is a human donor with acute or convalescent COVID-19. The donor label of this sample is uncertain. J is TRBJ1-6 and V is TRBV7-9; D gene uncertain. CDR3: CASSSGNSPLHF. Here the CDR3 DNA reads TGTGCCAGCTCGTCGGGGAATTCACCCCTCCACTTT.